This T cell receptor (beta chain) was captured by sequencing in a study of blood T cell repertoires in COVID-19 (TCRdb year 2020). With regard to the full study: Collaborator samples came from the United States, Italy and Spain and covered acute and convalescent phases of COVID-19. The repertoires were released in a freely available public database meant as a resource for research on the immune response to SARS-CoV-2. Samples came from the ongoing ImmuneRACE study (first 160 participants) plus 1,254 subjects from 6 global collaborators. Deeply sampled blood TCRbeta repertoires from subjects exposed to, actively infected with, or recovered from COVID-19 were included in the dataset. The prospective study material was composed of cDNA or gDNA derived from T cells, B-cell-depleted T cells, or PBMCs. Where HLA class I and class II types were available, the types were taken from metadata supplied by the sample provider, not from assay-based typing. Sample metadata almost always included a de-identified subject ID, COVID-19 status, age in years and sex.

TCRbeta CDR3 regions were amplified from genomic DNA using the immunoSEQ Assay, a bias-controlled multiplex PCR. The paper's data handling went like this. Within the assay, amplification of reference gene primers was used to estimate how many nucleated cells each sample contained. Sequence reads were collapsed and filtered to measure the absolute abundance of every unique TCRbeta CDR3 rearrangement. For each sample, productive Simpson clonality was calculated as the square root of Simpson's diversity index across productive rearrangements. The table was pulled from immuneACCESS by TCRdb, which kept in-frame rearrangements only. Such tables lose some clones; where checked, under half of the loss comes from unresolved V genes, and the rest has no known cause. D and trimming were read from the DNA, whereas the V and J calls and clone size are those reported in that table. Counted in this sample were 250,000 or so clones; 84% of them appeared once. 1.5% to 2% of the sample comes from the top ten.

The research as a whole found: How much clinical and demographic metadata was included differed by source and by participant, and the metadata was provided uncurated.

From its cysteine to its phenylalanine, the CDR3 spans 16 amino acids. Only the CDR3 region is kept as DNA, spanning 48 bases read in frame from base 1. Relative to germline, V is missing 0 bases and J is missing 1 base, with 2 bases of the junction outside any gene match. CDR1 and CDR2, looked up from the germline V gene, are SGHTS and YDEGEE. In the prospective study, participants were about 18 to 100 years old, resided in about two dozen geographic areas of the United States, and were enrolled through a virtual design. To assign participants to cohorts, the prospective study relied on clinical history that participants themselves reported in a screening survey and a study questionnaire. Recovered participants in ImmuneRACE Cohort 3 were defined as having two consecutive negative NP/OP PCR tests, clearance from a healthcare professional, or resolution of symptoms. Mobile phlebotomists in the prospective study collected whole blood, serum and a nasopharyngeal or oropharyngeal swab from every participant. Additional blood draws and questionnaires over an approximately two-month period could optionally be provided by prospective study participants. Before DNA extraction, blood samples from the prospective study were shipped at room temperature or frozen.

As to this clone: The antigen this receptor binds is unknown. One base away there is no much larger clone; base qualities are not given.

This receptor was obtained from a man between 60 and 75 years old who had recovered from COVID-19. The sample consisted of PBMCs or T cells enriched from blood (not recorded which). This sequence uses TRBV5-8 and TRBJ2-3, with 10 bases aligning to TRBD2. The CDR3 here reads CASSLELAGGTDTQYF. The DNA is TGTGCCAGCAGCTTGGAGCTAGCGGGGGGCACAGATACGCAGTATTTT.